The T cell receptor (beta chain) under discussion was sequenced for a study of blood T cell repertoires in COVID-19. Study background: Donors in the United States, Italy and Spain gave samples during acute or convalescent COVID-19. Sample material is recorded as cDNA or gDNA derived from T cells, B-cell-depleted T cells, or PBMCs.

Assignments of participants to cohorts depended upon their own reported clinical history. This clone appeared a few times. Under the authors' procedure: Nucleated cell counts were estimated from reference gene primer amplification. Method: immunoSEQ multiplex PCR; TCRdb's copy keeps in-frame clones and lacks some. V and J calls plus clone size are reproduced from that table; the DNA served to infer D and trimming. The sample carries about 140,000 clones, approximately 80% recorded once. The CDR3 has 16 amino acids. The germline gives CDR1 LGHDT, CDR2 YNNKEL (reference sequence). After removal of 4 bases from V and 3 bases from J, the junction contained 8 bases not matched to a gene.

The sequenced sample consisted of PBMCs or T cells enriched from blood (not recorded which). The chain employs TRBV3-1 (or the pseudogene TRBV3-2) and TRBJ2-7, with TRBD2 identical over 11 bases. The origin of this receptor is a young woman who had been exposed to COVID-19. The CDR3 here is CASSLTAGTSGYEQYF. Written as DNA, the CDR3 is TGTGCCAGCAGCCTCACCGCCGGGACTAGCGGCTACGAGCAGTACTTC.